Presented here are 26 T cell receptor beta chains from one specimen sequenced in a study of Ad26.COV2.S vaccination and SARS-CoV-2 variants. The repertoire was sequenced with immunoSEQ multiplex PCR; TCRdb's copy has only in-frame clones and lacks some. Here the sample spans about 180,000 clones, around nine tenths being singletons. Specimen: peripheral blood, collected after recovery from COVID-19. Receptors originate from a human donor who had recovered from COVID-19.

The rearrangement uses TRBV9 and TRBJ2-5, with 9 bases aligning to TRBD1. V dropped 0 bases and J dropped 2; count of bases not matched to a gene: 14. There are 19 residues in the CDR3. Per the germline V gene, CDR1 is SGDLS and CDR2 is YYNGEE. The CDR3 reads CASSVAPRGQGTPQETQYF. In DNA form, the CDR3 reads TGTGCCAGCAGCGTAGCCCCTCGGGGACAGGGTACCCCTCAAGAGACCCAGTACTTC.

This sequence joins TRBV5-4 and TRBJ1-2, with unresolved D. The germline V gene encodes CDR1 SGHNT and CDR2 YYREEE (reference sequence). V was cut by 2 bases and J by 0 bases, with 8 bases left in between. CDR3 length equals 14 residues. The CDR3 sequence is CASSFNPSNYGYTF. CDR3 sequence (DNA): TGTGCCAGCAGCTTTAATCCCTCTAACTATGGCTACACCTTC.

The chain is built from TRBV6-5 and TRBJ2-7; the D is unclear. V lost 7 bases, J lost 5 bases, and 12 bases lay in between. In germline, CDR1 is MNHEY, CDR2 SVGAGI. This CDR3 comprises 12 residues. DNA for the CDR3: TGTGCCAGCAACCATTATGGCGACGAGCAGTACTTC. Translated, it gives CASNHYGDEQYF.

Here the CDR3 DNA reads TGTGCCAGCAATCCGGCCCGCGGGCGATACGAGCAGTACTTC. It is translated as CASNPARGRYEQYF. V and J are TRBV28 and TRBJ2-7; D may be TRBD2 (5 bases). The ends were cut back, 7 bases at V and 4 bases at J, with 17 bases in the middle. The CDR3 covers 14 residues. CDR1 is MDHEN and CDR2 is SYDVKM in the germline V gene.

The chain joins TRBV5-1 to TRBJ2-1, with D maybe TRBD1 (5 bases). The CDR3 is made up of 14 amino acids. Germline-derived CDR1 and CDR2 are SGHRS and YFSETQ. The V end lost 6 bases, the J end lost 5 bases, and 15 bases lay between the germline ends. DNA of the CDR3: TGCGCCAGCACCCGGTTGGGGCAGCACAATGAGCAGTTCTTC. Translation gives CASTRLGQHNEQFF.

V is TRBV28 and J is TRBJ1-2; weak D call: TRBD1 (6 bases). This CDR3 has 15 amino acids. V lost 3 bases and J lost 4, with 15 bases in between. The V gene's germline CDR1 is MDHEN and CDR2 SYDVKM. This chain's CDR3 is CASSFLQGQVYGYTF. DNA of the CDR3: TGTGCCAGCAGTTTCCTACAGGGACAAGTCTATGGCTACACCTTC.

This chain joins TRBV20-1 and TRBJ2-1, with D tentatively TRBD2 (6 bases). The germline CDR1 and CDR2 sequences are DFQATT and SNEGSKA (reference sequence). This CDR3 is built from 19 residues. The V end was cut by 3 bases, the J end by 2 bases, with 26 bases between. CDR3 in amino acids: CSASGRGLGSRGTYNEQFF. As DNA, the CDR3 is TGCAGTGCTAGTGGCCGGGGGTTGGGTAGCCGGGGGACCTACAATGAGCAGTTCTTC.

The genes are TRBV5-1 and TRBJ2-3, with 11 bases aligning to TRBD2. Germline lookup yields CDR1 SGHRS and CDR2 YFSETQ. The CDR3 contains 15 residues. J lost 3 bases, V lost 4 bases, and 4 bases had no gene match. CDR3 amino acids: CASSPRTSGTDTQYF. CDR3 nucleotides: TGCGCCAGCAGCCCACGGACTAGCGGGACAGATACGCAGTATTTT.

The chain combines TRBV11-2 with TRBJ2-5; perhaps TRBD2 as D (6 bases). Germline values: CDR1 SGHAT, CDR2 FQNNGV. With 1 base removed from V and 5 bases from J, the gap between germline ends came to 17 bases. The CDR3 loop spans 16 amino acids. Here the CDR3 DNA reads TGTGCCAGCAGCTTAGTCTGGAATAGTGGAGGGGAGACCCAGTACTTC. This encodes CASSLVWNSGGETQYF.

The V and J genes are TRBV28 and TRBJ2-7; D remains unclear. V lost 3 bases and J 3 bases, leaving 3 bases between the germline ends. Germline loops: CDR1 MDHEN, CDR2 SYDVKM. This CDR3 region has 11 residues. CDR3: CASSFYYEQYF. The CDR3 DNA reads as TGTGCCAGCAGTTTTTACTACGAGCAGTACTTC.

The rearrangement joins TRBV5-1 to TRBJ2-2; D is perhaps TRBD1 (6 bases). Germline CDR1 reads SGHRS; CDR2 reads YFSETQ. The ends were cut back, 1 base at V and 7 bases at J, with 11 bases in the middle. The CDR3 totals 14 residues. In nucleotides, the CDR3 is TGCGCCAGCAGCTTGACAGGGTTTGGCGGGGAGCTGTTTTTT. Translation gives CASSLTGFGGELFF.

This chain links TRBV12-5 with TRBJ2-7, with D perhaps matching TRBD1 (5 bases). V was clipped by 0 bases and J by 0 bases, with 12 bases between them. The CDR3 spans 16 residues. The germline CDR1 and CDR2 sequences are LGHNT and FRNRAP. CDR3: CASGLVGSTVSYEQYF. The CDR3 coding sequence is TGTGCTAGTGGTTTGGTAGGGTCGACAGTCTCCTACGAGCAGTACTTC.

The CDR3 DNA follows: TGTGCCAGCAGCAAGCTCGGACTAGCAGACACCGGGGAGCTGTTTTTT. Translated, it gives CASSKLGLADTGELFF. The V call is TRBV7-2, the J call TRBJ2-2; 8 bases are a match to TRBD2. Germline trimming cut 5 bases from V and 3 bases from J; bases unmatched to any gene: 8. Germline values: CDR1 SGHTA, CDR2 FQGNSA. The CDR3 length is 16 residues.

The genes are TRBV4-1 and TRBJ2-3, with no clear D. The V gene's germline CDR1 is MGHRA and CDR2 YSYEKL. The CDR3 has 14 amino acids. V shed 8 bases and J shed 1 base, with 13 bases lying between them. The CDR3 nucleotides are TGCGCCAGCGAGTTGTACCGGGGCACAGATACGCAGTATTTT. This encodes CASELYRGTDTQYF.

Points on this clone: This likely comes from a read error, as the CDR3 has no conserved phenylalanine or tryptophan at its end. The chain recombines TRBV6-5 with TRBJ1-2; D gene unclear. The CDR3 has 16 residues. Germline V gene sequence: CDR1 MNHEY, CDR2 SVGAGI. V was shortened by 0 bases and J by 7 bases, with 18 bases between the two germline ends. CDR3 sequence: CASSYSGLGLSAGYTL. The CDR3 bases are TGTGCCAGCAGTTACTCTGGACTGGGCCTTTCTGCTGGCTACACCCTC.

The rearrangement joins TRBV5-8 to TRBJ2-7; D might be TRBD1 (6 bases). Trimming cost V 2 bases and J 2 bases, with 11 bases left between them. This CDR3 comprises 14 residues. The germline gives CDR1 SGHTS, CDR2 YDEGEE. The DNA of the CDR3 is TGTGCCAGCAGCTTCGGGACATTTACCTACGAGCAGTACTTC. It encodes CASSFGTFTYEQYF. Full variable domain (rest looked up from reference TRBV5-8 and TRBJ2-7): EAGVTQSPTHLIKTRGQQATLRCSPISGHTSVYWYQQALGLGLQFLLWYDEGEERNRGNFPPRFSGRQFPNYSSELNVNALELEDSALYLCASSFGTFTYEQYFGPGTRLTVT.

CDR3: CASSQNPARGNEKLFF. The DNA for the CDR3 is TGCGCCAGCAGCCAAAACCCGGCCAGGGGGAATGAAAAACTGTTTTTT. The V gene is TRBV4-1, the J gene TRBJ1-4, with 7 bases aligning to TRBD1. CDR1 and CDR2 from the germline V gene are MGHRA and YSYEKL. V shed 2 bases, J shed 5 bases, and the junction held 8 bases outside the gene matches. CDR3 length: 16 amino acids.

CDR3 amino acids: CASSQGADLTYEQYF. The CDR3 DNA follows: TGTGCCAGCAGCCAGGGGGCAGACTTGACCTACGAGCAGTACTTC. The chain employs TRBV7-2 and TRBJ2-7; 8 bases line up with TRBD1. The V and J ends lost 5 bases and 2 bases, in that order; junction bases with no gene match: 8. The germline V gene has CDR1 SGHTA and CDR2 FQGNSA. The CDR3 is 15 amino acids.

V is TRBV6-5 and J is TRBJ2-7, with 11 nucleotides matching TRBD2. CDR1 and CDR2 from the germline V gene are MNHEY and SVGAGI. There are 15 residues in the CDR3. Trimming cost V 8 bases and J 3 bases; bases outside gene matches: 9. The CDR3 here is CASLKRTSGSYEQYF. DNA of the CDR3: TGTGCCAGCCTAAAAAGAACTAGCGGGAGCTACGAGCAGTACTTC.

The chain combines TRBV29-1 with TRBJ2-7; the D is unclear. The CDR3 is made up of 15 amino acids. Looked up from germline, CDR1 is SQVTM and CDR2 is ANQGSEA. V lost 0 bases, J lost 0 bases, and 12 bases lay in between. CDR3 DNA sequence: TGCAGCGTTGAAGATCATCTGAACCCCTCCTACGAGCAGTACTTC. Translation gives CSVEDHLNPSYEQYF.

The V and J genes are TRBV2 and TRBJ1-6; D may be TRBD1 (5 bases). The CDR3 is 17 amino acids. CDR1 and CDR2 from the germline V gene are SNHLY and FYNNEI. V shed 6 bases and J shed 7 bases, with 22 bases lying between them. CDR3 residues: CASRTRWDESQNSPLHF. The CDR3 DNA is TGTGCCAGCAGAACACGATGGGACGAAAGCCAAAATTCACCCCTCCACTTT.

This chain connects TRBV9 to TRBJ2-3; D is undetermined. The V and J ends lost 2 bases and 0 bases respectively, with 16 bases between them. Germline-derived CDR1 and CDR2 are SGDLS and YYNGEE. The CDR3 has 17 amino acids. CDR3 bases: TGTGCCAGCAGCGTTAATGGCCTCCCCTCTAGCACAGATACGCAGTATTTT. Translating it yields CASSVNGLPSSTDTQYF. The whole variable domain, filled in from reference TRBV9 and TRBJ2-3, reads DSGVTQTPKHLITATGQRVTLRCSPRSGDLSVYWYQQSLDQGLQFLIQYYNGEERAKGNILERFSAQQFPDLHSELNLSSLELGDSALYFCASSVNGLPSSTDTQYFGPGTRLTVL.

The chain combines TRBV7-8 with TRBJ1-6; 9 bases agree with TRBD1. This CDR3 has 17 residues. Germline V gene data show CDR1 as SGHVS and CDR2 as FQNEAQ. V dropped 1 base and J dropped 7; count of bases not matched to a gene: 8. The CDR3 DNA reads TGTGCCAGCAGCTTAGGGACCCGGGACAGGGTGAATTCACCCCTCCACTTT. Protein product: CASSLGTRDRVNSPLHF.

This rearrangement joins TRBV27 to TRBJ2-2; no firm D call. The germline gives CDR1 MNHEY, CDR2 SMNVEV (reference sequence). Trimming stripped 2 bases from V and 1 base from J, with 2 bases between. This CDR3 comprises 13 residues. The DNA of the CDR3 is TGTGCCAGCAGTTTAGGGAACACCGGGGAGCTGTTTTTT. Protein sequence: CASSLGNTGELFF.

This chain uses TRBV18 with TRBJ2-6; unclear D gene. V was clipped by 2 bases and J by 0 bases, with 5 bases between them. This CDR3 spans 15 amino acids. CDR1 KGHSH and CDR2 LQKENI come from the germline V gene. Here the CDR3 DNA reads TGTGCCAGCTCACCAAGAGACTCTGGGGCCAACGTCCTGACTTTC. Translated, it gives CASSPRDSGANVLTF.

The V gene is TRBV19, the J gene TRBJ2-5, with D perhaps matching TRBD2 (5 bases). This CDR3 contains 12 residues. The V gene lost 11 bases and the J gene lost 5 bases, with 15 bases spanning the gap. Germline CDR1 and CDR2: LNHDA and SQIVND (reference sequence). The CDR3 here is CALRRTSETQYF. CDR3 nucleotide sequence: TGTGCCTTGAGGAGGACGTCGGAGACCCAGTACTTC.